This T cell receptor beta chain came from a study of early T cells in non-severe SARS-CoV-2 infection. Study context: Chains were unpaired, as sequencing was done on bulk RNA from unsorted whole blood.

Attached unique molecular identifiers marked individual cDNA molecules. TCRdb used MiXCR to reprocess the 5' RACE reads, holding one entry per CDR3 protein. This sample has 85,000 to 90,000 distinct CDR3 sequences, with about an eighth found just once. Study outcomes and limitations: Using VDJdb, the matching emphasized anti-spike CD8 responses while missing private and CD4 specificities.

V was pared by 7 bases and J by 2 bases, with 12 bases between. CDR1 is MDHEN, CDR2 SYDVKM, per germline. This CDR3 is 14 amino acids long. In the case of this clonotype: No antigen is known for it.

Input material: whole blood. The origin of this receptor is an adult who was a healthcare worker with PCR-confirmed SARS-CoV-2 infection or an uninfected control (not recorded which). The chain joins TRBV28 to TRBJ2-1; D is perhaps TRBD1 (6 bases). The CDR3 DNA reads TGTGCCAGCACAGGGACAACTCCCTACAATGAGCAGTTCTTC. Its translation: CASTGTTPYNEQFF.